Given below is one T cell receptor (beta chain) in context. It lacks a known antigen. No base quality values were provided; no much bigger clone lies one nucleotide off. Other DNA sequences in the sample encode the same CDR3. The entry originates in a study of shared clonotypes between healthy human individuals (dated by TCRdb to 2020 to 2021). In the study overall: A couple of women and a few men aged 18 to 49 years were included in the cohort. For each donor, three plates each were used for CD4 naive and CD4 memory, two plates were used for CD8 naive, and one plate was used for CD8 memory. The study deeply sequenced blood TCR repertoires of five healthy adults to estimate repertoire size and the extent of clonotype sharing between individuals. Libraries were prepared and TCR repertoires were sequenced by different laboratories using diverse techniques, in order to increase sequencing depth and limit assay-specific biases. Each donor's leukapheresis produced roughly between about 0.9 and 9.5 billion PBMCs. What the work shows at the level of the full study, not this receptor alone: Because the study included only a small number of donors, the genetic and exposure-history diversity represented was limited. Based on pairwise subsampling, the degree of clonotype sharing among donors was expected to be affected by sequencing depth. Even with the large sequencing depth, rarefaction of the sorted-subset datasets indicated that sequencing was incomplete. Naive subsets generally had larger estimated clonotype richness than memory subsets. Clonotypes shared by all four sorted-subset donors showed higher generation probabilities than non-shared clonotypes. Only blood was sampled, and tissue TCR repertoires likely differ from those in blood. Approximately 4.8% of naive CD4, around 4% of naive CD8, around 2.3% of memory CD4, and about 0.4% of memory CD8 clonotypes were shared across a few donors.

TCR CDR3 regions were amplified from genomic DNA by multiplex PCR using the deep immunoSEQ assay. Genomic DNA extracted from each cell subset was distributed evenly over all wells of several immunoSEQ 96-well plates, and each plate served as one replicate. For sorted subsets, around 200 ng genomic DNA, equal to 30,000 to 35,000 T cell genomes, was loaded into each replicate PCR. The purified libraries were quantified using a Qubit 3.0 fluorometer, sized with a Bioanalyzer 2100, and then quantified again using the KAPA Library Quantification kit. A separate single-read 150-cycle Illumina NextSeq 550 flow cell was used to sequence each immunoSEQ 96-well plate. The published analysis was carried out like this. Because the immunoSEQ output held only junctional sequences and lacked quality scores, the filtering could not match the filtering applied to full-length reads. To assign V/J genes and CDR3, sequences were annotated against IMGT germline references using PyIR, a Python wrapper for IgBLAST v1.9. Reads were removed for weak V/J assignments (E-value above 1e-6), missing CDR3, stop codons, out-of-frame junctions, or ambiguous translated residues. A V3J clonotype was defined by an identical inferred V gene, J gene, and CDR3 amino acid sequence. The percentage overlap between two repertoires was calculated by dividing the number of shared unique clonotypes by the size of the smaller repertoire. Richness of each repertoire was evaluated using RTK rarefaction, the Chao1 estimator, and Recon v2.1 estimates of unobserved clonotypes. For all TCRbeta clonotypes obtained by the gDNA method from several donors, generation probabilities were computed with OLGA. TCRdb carries this immuneACCESS record with in-frame sequences only. Its versions omit some clonotypes, under half of them owing to an unresolved V gene in the studies checked, with the rest unexplained. That table furnishes V, J and clone size, whereas the DNA furnished D and trimming. This sample holds over 2 million clones; roughly 95% were observed only once. The ten largest clones capture around 1.1% of the sample.

CD8 naive samples were CD45RO-negative cells positively selected for CCR7, giving a CD45RA+CCR7+ population that excluded TemRA cells. The donors were healthy, HIV-negative adults with no recently reported acute infections or vaccinations. Every donor was a Caucasian adult residing in Nashville, Tennessee, USA. Blood was collected by leukapheresis, and PBMCs were isolated by Ficoll-Histopaque density gradient centrifugation and then cryopreserved in liquid nitrogen vapor phase. Analytical flow cytometry was used to check the purity and quantity of every magnetically sorted T cell population. Genomic DNA was isolated from every sorted fraction and measured by UV absorbance on a Nanodrop 2000c. This receptor was taken from a man between 18 and 29 years old in good health. Specimen: naive CD8+ T cells sorted from blood. According to the study, the label for this sample's cell subset or site signals: CD45RA+CCR7+.

The CDR3 in this case is CASSLGQGVYNEQFF. The DNA sequence is TGCGCCAGCAGCTTGGGACAGGGAGTATACAATGAGCAGTTCTTC. The receptor chain draws on TRBV5-1 and TRBJ2-1; TRBD1 aligns with 7 central bases. Inclusive of the bounding cysteine and phenylalanine, the CDR3 is 15 residues long. Here the CDR3 DNA is all that survives: 45 bases in frame from base 1. According to the germline V gene, CDR1 reads SGHRS and CDR2 reads YFSETQ. Clipping removes 0 bases from V and 4 bases from J, with 4 as the unmatched junction base count. Here the CDR3 is joined to the reference TRBV5-1 and TRBJ2-1 genes, and the full variable domain is: KAGVTQTPRYLIKTRGQQVTLSCSPISGHRSVSWYQQTPGQGLQFLFEYFSETQRNKGNFPGRFSGRQFSNSRSEMNVSTLELGDSALYLCASSLGQGVYNEQFFGPGTRLTVL.